This TCR beta chain was profiled in a study of cytomegalovirus exposure and HLA in healthy donors (dated by TCRdb to the late 2010s). With respect to the entire study: According to an earlier analysis of 450 to 650 of the donors, some 180 million T cells yielded 117 million unique TCR beta sequences and less than 300 Gb of sequence data. The genetic ancestry cluster associated with self-reported Caucasian donors included 81% of the roughly 360 genotyped donors. A later genetic analysis used genome-wide SNP genotypes for about 55% of the 666 donors, treating that subset as a discovery cohort. Donor age, sex, ethnicity and CMV serostatus were compiled together with the repertoire data. Along with the roughly 700-subject first cohort, a separate validation cohort of about 110 different subjects was used. An earlier analysis of approximately 630 of the donors applied high-throughput TCR beta sequencing to assess whether each TCR beta V gene segment acted as functional or pseudogenic. Both class I and class II loci were covered by HLA typing, at four-digit resolution. All discovery cohort repertoires had been generated on a single sequencing platform. Rather than using new phenotypic data, the later analysis identified candidate immune exposures from TCR beta sequences and from how often those sequences occurred across donors. The study aimed to test whether signatures of past pathogen exposure could be identified by cataloging public T cell receptors. About 300 gigabases of sequencing data and 78 million or so unique TCR sequences were included in an early release covering around 650 HLA-typed donors. The study used immunosequencing to profile the T cell repertoires of approximately 640 subjects and linked those repertoires to cytomegalovirus serostatus. About five DR-DQ haplotypes were handled as single units for association and clustering because linkage in the cohort was strong. A later analysis re-analyzed previously published TCR beta repertoires from roughly 600 donors and added high-resolution HLA genotyping to study TCR occurrence patterns. High-throughput TCR immunosequencing, statistical association of individual TCRs with disease status, and machine learning were combined to predict cytomegalovirus infection status. Across about 370 genotyped donors of the cohort, an average of about 240,000 unique TCR beta nucleotide sequences per donor were sequenced, and roughly 18% of those sequences were non-productive. Typing coverage varied by locus: roughly 629-630 donors for A, B, C, DRB1 and DQB1; more than 500 for DQA1; about 600 for DPA1; 400 to 480 for DPB1. Paper-wide results and their limitations: Most TCR sequences were observed very rarely across donors, whereas some public TCRs were present in many individuals. Linkage disequilibrium might explain the correlated functional status among segregating V segments, but an unknown experimental factor could not be ruled out. The study gave a list of 150 to 200 TCR beta chains associated with cytomegalovirus. Broadly in line with IMGT annotations, most TCR beta V segments showed up in productive rearrangements about 87% or about 30% of the time in an earlier analysis of approximately 640 of the donors. In a later genetic analysis, fewer N-insertions in productive TCRs were reported among donors in an Asian-associated ancestry cluster than the approximately 710-donor mean. Compared with equally common non-associated chains, HLA-associated TCR beta chains in a later analysis were more clonally expanded and had lower generation probabilities. Cytomegalovirus status was reported to be diagnosed by the classifier with high specificity and sensitivity in both the original and validation cohorts. In vitro tests confirmed that a few of the cytomegalovirus-associated TCR beta chains recognize cytomegalovirus antigens. When HLA alleles, especially DR and DQ, strongly co-occurred, TCR associations were difficult to assign to individual alleles. Most CMV-associated TCR beta chains appeared to be HLA-restricted in a later analysis, and the HLA associations seemed to be driven largely by CMV exposure. Several of the top co-occurrence clusters appeared to be linked to parvovirus B19, influenza, CMV and Epstein-Barr virus, according to a later analysis. The cohort was sequenced for TCR beta chains only, and without alpha or paired-chain data the features that could be detected were limited. Specific HLA alleles were associated with 15,000 to 20,000 TCR beta sequences at a false discovery rate of 0.05 in a later analysis. A group of highly shared sequence variants was considered likely to be a technical artifact of the sequencing pipeline. Presence/absence analyses assumed roughly uniform sequencing depth across donors, an assumption that may not hold. According to a later analysis, TCR association rates differed among HLA loci, with DRB1 alleles showing the most associated TCRs and HLA-C alleles showing the fewest. Immune exposure information for the cohort was limited to CMV serostatus. V-gene and J-gene trimming of TCR beta chains was associated with a missense DCLRE1C variant in a later genetic analysis, and the association was replicated in an independent cohort. Some IMGT-functional V segments, including TRBV6-2 and TRBV6-3, could not be distinguished by the 87-base-pair reads and were therefore excluded. Because counts were too low, more than 15 rarely observed V segments, including chromosome 9 orphons, were left out of the earlier analysis of 587 of the donors. Because HLA typing was missing for some donors at each locus, association tests included only the typed subset. A further reported finding was that TCR beta sequences accurately predicted the HLA-A and HLA-B alleles for most subjects in the first cohort. The authors suggested that the approach could potentially be generalized to other disease states and immunological phenotypes.

The cohort was made up of several hundred healthy bone marrow donors. At the time of sampling, every cohort member was nominally healthy, though immune exposures that went unrecorded were likely present. The donor was CMV seropositive and belonged to the group of 270 or so seropositive cohort members. Each donor provided a peripheral blood sample, and peripheral blood mononuclear cells were used for TCR beta sequencing. Genomic DNA was extracted from the blood cell samples with the Qiagen DNeasy Blood Extraction Kit. The CDR3, from cysteine to phenylalanine, totals 14 residues. Of the read, only the CDR3 DNA is kept; its 42 bases are in frame from base 1. V loses 1 base of germline sequence and J loses 5 bases, and the interval between the two ends is 8 bases. From the germline V gene, CDR1 is MDHEN and CDR2 is SYDVKM. Library preparation used the immunoSEQ multiplex PCR assay. A mixture of 60 forward primers for TCR Vbeta segments and 13 reverse primers for TCR Jbeta segments was used in the multiplex PCR. Amplification of the CDR3 region of rearranged TCR beta genes was performed with a multiplex PCR assay on genomic DNA. The amplified TCR beta libraries were sequenced on the Illumina HiSeq System as 87-base-pair reads. As for the authors' bioinformatics: A later analysis tallied around 87 million unique TCR beta chains across the 666 repertoires, and approximately 12 million of those chains were shared by two or more donors. Raw reads were error-corrected and collapsed into unique sequences with a nearest-neighbor algorithm that merged closely related sequences to remove PCR and sequencing errors. CDR3 sequences were aligned to IMGT reference sequences to assign V, D and J gene segments. For a sequence to be retained, a match of at least six nucleotides to both a V gene segment and a J gene segment was required. A rearrangement was called productive if the CDR3 had no stop codons and remained in frame with V and J, and every other rearrangement was called non-productive. CDR3 was defined by IMGT convention, running from the second conserved V-encoded cysteine to the conserved J-encoded phenylalanine. The earlier analysis of 587 of the donors excluded any sequence lacking an unambiguous match to a single V gene segment. In an earlier analysis of some 590 of the donors, a V segment was called functional when productive rearrangements were above 56.7%, and segregating when the standard deviation between donors exceeded 5%. To diagnose cytomegalovirus status from the catalog of TCR beta chain sequences, a statistical classification framework was built. A later analysis assigned V and J genes by comparing TCR nucleotide sequences with IMGT/GENE-DB human TR gene sequences. The TCRdist pipeline was used in a later analysis to assign CDR3 sequences and most-parsimonious VDJ recombination scenarios. In a later analysis, each TCR beta chain was defined by its CDR3 amino acid sequence together with its V-gene family, and reads lacking a unique V-gene family were excluded. A later analysis removed roughly 590 highly shared, low-generation-probability nucleotide sequences to deal with suspected cross-contamination and a sequencing artifact. In a later analysis, a clonal expansion index for each public chain was calculated from normalized within-repertoire ranks of inferred template counts. In a later analysis, generation probabilities were computed using a VDJ recombination model fitted to out-of-frame rearrangements, and the results were checked against IGoR. A later analysis scored TCR-TCR, TCR-HLA and TCR-CMV co-occurrence with hypergeometric tests, applying a repertoire-size bias correction to TCR pairs. In a later analysis, false discovery rates were estimated by permuting HLA or CMV assignments 20 times. In a later analysis, co-occurring TCRs were grouped using DBSCAN, with TCRdist sequence similarity added in when clustering inside HLA-allele-positive subsets. Repertoires with fewer than 30,000 or more than 120,000 public chains were left out of co-occurrence clustering, as were a handful of repertoires with anomalous nucleotide sharing. Not all clones reach the TCRdb copy of this immuneACCESS table, which keeps in-frame sequences only. Checked studies attribute under half of the gap to unresolved V genes and leave the rest unexplained. That table gives V, J and clone size, and the DNA gave D and trimming. This sample lists fewer than 180,000 clones; around 79% were detected once. The ten largest clones capture roughly 6.3% of the sample.

As regards this clone: This clone's antigen is unknown. Within one base of it there is no much larger clone, and no base qualities were kept.

This TCR came from a man between 45 and 60 years old in good health and CMV-seropositive. The sample comprised PBMCs. This sequence uses TRBV28 and TRBJ1-4; TRBD1 could be the D gene, as 6 bases match. The CDR3 is CASSLSGTNEKLFF. The nucleotides are TGTGCCAGCAGTTTATCGGGGACAAATGAAAAACTGTTTTTT. Extended through the reference TRBV28 and TRBJ1-4 proteins, this CDR3 yields the full variable domain: DVKVTQSSRYLVKRTGEKVFLECVQDMDHENMFWYRQDPGLGLRLIYFSYDVKMKEKGDIPEGYSVSREKKERFSLILESASTNQTSMYLCASSLSGTNEKLFFGSGTQLSVL.